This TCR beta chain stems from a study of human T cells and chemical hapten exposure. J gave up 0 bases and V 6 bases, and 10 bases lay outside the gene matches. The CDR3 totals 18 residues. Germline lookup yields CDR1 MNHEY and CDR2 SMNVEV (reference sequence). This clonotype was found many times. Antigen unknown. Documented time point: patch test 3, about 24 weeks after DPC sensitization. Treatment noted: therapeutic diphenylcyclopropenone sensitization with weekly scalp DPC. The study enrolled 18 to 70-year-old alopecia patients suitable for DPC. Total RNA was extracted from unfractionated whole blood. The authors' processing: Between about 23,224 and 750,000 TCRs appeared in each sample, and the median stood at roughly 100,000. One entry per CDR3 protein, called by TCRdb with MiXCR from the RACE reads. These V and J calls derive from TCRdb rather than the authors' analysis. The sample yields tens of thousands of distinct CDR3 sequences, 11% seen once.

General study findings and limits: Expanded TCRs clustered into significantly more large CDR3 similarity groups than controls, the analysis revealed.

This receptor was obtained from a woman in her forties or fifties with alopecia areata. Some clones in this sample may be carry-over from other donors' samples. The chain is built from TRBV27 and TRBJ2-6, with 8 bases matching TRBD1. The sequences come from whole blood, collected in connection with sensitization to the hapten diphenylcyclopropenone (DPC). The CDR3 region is CASRRPGTGISGANVLTF. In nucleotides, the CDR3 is TGTGCCAGCAGACGACCAGGGACAGGCATCTCTGGGGCCAACGTCCTGACTTTC.